This T cell receptor (beta chain) comes out of a study of T cells in Graves' hyperthyroidism and ophthalmopathy. This CDR3 contains 13 residues. The germline CDR1 and CDR2 sequences are SNHLY and FYNNEI. With 7 bases removed from V and 6 bases from J, the gap between germline ends came to 13 bases. Turning to this clonotype: Its antigen is not known.

Not enrolled were patients with uncontrolled infection, other autoimmune disease, pregnancy or lactation. Whole-study results and caveats: Among clonotypes expanded in thyroid above 0.001, most were also found in blood.

RNA transcripts yielded amplified TCR beta CDR3 regions. Using the HTBI primer set, a first-round RT-PCR was run on the TCR CDR3. TCRdb re-called the multiplex PCR reads through MiXCR, storing one row per CDR3 protein. The sample lists 530,000 or so distinct CDR3 sequences, 46% seen once, with approximately 7.5% in the top ten. This TCR was sampled from a woman between 18 and 29 years old with Graves' hyperthyroidism. The V gene is TRBV2, the J gene TRBJ1-5; no firm D call. Sequencing was done on a sample of peripheral blood or thyroid tissue (not recorded which). CDR3 coding DNA: TGTGCCAGCACCGGAGGGTTTACTCAGCCCCAGCATTTT. It yields the protein CASTGGFTQPQHF.